The T cell receptor beta chain described here comes from a study of blood T cells in healthy people across ages. This CDR3 region has 16 residues. The V segment lost 4 bases and the J segment 6 bases; nucleotides outside the gene matches: 8. A word on this clonotype: Its specificity is unknown.

Overall study results and limits: From one million sequenced T cells, diversity estimates were lower bounds.

Primers used in a second PCR of roughly 7 to 12 cycles were a sample-barcoded 5' primer and a J-beta primer mix. TCRdb processed the 5' RACE reads anew with MiXCR; each CDR3 protein has one entry. The sample comprises about 1.4 million distinct CDR3 sequences, approximately 59% of which are singletons, and approximately 7% rests with the top ten. Sequences were obtained from blood. V is TRBV12-3 or TRBV12-4 and J is TRBJ2-1; 11 positions agree with TRBD2. This receptor was obtained from a man between 18 and 35 years old in good health. CDR3 amino acids: CASSSKGLAGGNEQFF. The CDR3 nucleotides read TGTGCCAGCAGTTCAAAAGGACTAGCGGGCGGCAATGAGCAGTTCTTC.